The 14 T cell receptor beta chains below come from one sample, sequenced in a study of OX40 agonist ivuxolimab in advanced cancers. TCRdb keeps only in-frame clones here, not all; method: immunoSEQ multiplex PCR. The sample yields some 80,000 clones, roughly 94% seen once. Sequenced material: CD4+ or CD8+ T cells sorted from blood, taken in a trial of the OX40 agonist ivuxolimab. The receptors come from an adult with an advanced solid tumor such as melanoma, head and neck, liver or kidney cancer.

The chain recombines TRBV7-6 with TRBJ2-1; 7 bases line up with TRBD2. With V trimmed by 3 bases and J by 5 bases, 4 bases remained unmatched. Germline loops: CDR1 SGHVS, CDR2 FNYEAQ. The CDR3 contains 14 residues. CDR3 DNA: TGTGCCAGCAGCTTTGGGACTACTAACAATGAGCAGTTCTTC. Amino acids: CASSFGTTNNEQFF.

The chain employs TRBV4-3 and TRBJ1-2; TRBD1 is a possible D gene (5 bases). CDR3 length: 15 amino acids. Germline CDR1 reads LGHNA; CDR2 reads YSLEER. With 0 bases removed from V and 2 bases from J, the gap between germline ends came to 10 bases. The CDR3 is CASSQENRKNYGYTF. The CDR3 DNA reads TGCGCCAGCAGCCAAGAGAACAGGAAGAACTATGGCTACACCTTC.

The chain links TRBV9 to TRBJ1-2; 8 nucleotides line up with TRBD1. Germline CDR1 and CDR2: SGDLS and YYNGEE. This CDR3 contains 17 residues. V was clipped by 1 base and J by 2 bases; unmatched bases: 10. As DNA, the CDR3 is TGTGCCAGCAGCGTATCTTCTGGGGACAGGACAAACTATGGCTACACCTTC. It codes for CASSVSSGDRTNYGYTF.

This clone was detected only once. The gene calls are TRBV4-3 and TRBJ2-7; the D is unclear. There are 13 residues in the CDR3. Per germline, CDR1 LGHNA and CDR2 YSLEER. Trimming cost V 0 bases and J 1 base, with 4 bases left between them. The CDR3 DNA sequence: TGCGCCAGCAGCCAAGAGGGGTCCTACGAGCAGTACTTC. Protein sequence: CASSQEGSYEQYF.

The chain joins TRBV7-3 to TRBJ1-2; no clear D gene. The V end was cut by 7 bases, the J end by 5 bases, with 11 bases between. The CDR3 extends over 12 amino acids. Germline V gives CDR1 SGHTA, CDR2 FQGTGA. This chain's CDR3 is CASIRHGYGYTF. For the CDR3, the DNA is TGTGCCAGCATCCGTCATGGTTATGGCTACACCTTC.

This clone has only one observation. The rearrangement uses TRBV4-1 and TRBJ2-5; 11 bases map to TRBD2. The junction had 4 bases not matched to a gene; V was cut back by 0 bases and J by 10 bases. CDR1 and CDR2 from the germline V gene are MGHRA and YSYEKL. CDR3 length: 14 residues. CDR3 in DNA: TGCGCCAGCAGCCAAGACCCACTAGCGGGGGACCAGTACTTC. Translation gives CASSQDPLAGDQYF.

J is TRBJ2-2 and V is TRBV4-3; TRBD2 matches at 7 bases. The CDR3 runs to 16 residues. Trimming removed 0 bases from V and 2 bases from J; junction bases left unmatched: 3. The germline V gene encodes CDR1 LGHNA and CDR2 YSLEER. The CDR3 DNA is TGCGCCAGCAGCCAAGATCCTAGCGGTAACACCGGGGAGCTGTTTTTT. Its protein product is CASSQDPSGNTGELFF.

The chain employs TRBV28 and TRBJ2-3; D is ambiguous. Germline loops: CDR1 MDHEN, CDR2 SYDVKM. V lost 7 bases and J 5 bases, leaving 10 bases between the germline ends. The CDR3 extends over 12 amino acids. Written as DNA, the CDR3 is TGTGCCAGCACCCGCTTGAGAGATACGCAGTATTTT. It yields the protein CASTRLRDTQYF.

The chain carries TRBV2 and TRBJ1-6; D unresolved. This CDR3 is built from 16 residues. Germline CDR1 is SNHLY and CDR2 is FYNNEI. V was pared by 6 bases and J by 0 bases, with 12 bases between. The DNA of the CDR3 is TGTGCCAGCAGCCCCGCTATGAGCTCCTATAATTCACCCCTCCACTTT. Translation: CASSPAMSSYNSPLHF. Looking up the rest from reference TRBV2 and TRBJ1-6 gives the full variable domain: EPEVTQTPSHQVTQMGQEVILRCVPISNHLYFYWYRQILGQKVEFLVSFYNNEISEKSEIFDDQFSVERPDGSNFTLKIRSTKLEDSAMYFCASSPAMSSYNSPLHFGNGTRLTVT.

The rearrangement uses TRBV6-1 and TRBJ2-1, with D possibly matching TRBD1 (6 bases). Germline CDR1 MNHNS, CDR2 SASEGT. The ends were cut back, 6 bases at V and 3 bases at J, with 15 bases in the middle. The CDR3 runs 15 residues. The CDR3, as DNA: TGTGCCAGCAGCCGGACATTGGACAGCTACAATGAGCAGTTCTTC. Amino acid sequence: CASSRTLDSYNEQFF.

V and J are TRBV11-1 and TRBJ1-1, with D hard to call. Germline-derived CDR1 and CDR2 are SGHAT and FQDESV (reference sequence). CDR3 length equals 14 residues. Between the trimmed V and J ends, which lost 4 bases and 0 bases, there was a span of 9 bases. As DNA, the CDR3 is TGTGCCAGCAGCTCCCCGGTTATGAACACTGAAGCTTTCTTT. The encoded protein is CASSSPVMNTEAFF.

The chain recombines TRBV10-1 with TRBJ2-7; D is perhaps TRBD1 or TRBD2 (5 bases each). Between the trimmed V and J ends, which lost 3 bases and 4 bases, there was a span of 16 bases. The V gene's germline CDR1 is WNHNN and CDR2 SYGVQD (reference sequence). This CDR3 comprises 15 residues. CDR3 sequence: CASSEFEGPAYEQYF. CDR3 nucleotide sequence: TGCGCCAGCAGTGAATTTGAGGGGCCGGCGTACGAGCAGTACTTC.

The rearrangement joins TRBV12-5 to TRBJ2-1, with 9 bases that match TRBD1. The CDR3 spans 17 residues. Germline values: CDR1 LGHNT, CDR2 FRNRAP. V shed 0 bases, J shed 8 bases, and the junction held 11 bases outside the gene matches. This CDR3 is CASGLVLGQGMIDEQFF. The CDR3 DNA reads TGTGCTAGTGGTTTGGTACTAGGACAGGGGATGATCGATGAGCAGTTCTTC. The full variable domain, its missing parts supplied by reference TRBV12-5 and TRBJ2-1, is DARVTQTPRHKVTEMGQEVTMRCQPILGHNTVFWYRQTMMQGLELLAYFRNRAPLDDSGMPKDRFSAEMPDATLATLKIQPSEPRDSAVYFCASGLVLGQGMIDEQFFGPGTRLTVL.

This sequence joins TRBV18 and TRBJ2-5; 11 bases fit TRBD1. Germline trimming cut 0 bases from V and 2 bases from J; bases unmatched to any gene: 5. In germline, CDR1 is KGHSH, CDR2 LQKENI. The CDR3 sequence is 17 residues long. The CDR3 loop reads CASSPPRDRGFQETQYF. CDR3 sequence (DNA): TGTGCCAGCTCACCACCGAGGGACAGGGGGTTTCAAGAGACCCAGTACTTC.